The entry below describes one T cell receptor beta chain. The target antigen is unknown. PCR amplification relied on 60 Vbeta primers (plus 13 Jbeta primers). Libraries were prepared by immunoSEQ multiplex PCR; TCRdb keeps only in-frame clonotypes and omits some of them. This sample has 150,000 to 200,000 clones, with around 83% found just once. J was trimmed by 5 bases and V by 3 bases; bases with no gene match: 10. The length of the CDR3 is 16 residues. Per the germline V gene, CDR1 is MDHEN and CDR2 is SYDVKM. These data belong to a study of cytomegalovirus exposure and HLA in healthy donors. Turning to the study itself: T cells numbering about 179 million yielded roughly 120 million unique TCR beta sequences in an earlier analysis. Overall study findings and caveats: V- and J-gene trimming of TCR beta was linked (in a later analysis) to a missense DCLRE1C variant. With DRB1 most and HLA-C fewest, TCR association rates differed between HLA loci in a later analysis.

The TCR comes from a girl aged 2-10 years in good health and CMV-seropositive. The chain carries TRBV28 and TRBJ2-3; 8 bases match TRBD2. Sequencing used PBMCs. Here the CDR3 DNA reads TGTGCCAGCAGTTTTTACGGGAGGGCCGGGTTAGATACGCAGTATTTT. Amino acids: CASSFYGRAGLDTQYF.